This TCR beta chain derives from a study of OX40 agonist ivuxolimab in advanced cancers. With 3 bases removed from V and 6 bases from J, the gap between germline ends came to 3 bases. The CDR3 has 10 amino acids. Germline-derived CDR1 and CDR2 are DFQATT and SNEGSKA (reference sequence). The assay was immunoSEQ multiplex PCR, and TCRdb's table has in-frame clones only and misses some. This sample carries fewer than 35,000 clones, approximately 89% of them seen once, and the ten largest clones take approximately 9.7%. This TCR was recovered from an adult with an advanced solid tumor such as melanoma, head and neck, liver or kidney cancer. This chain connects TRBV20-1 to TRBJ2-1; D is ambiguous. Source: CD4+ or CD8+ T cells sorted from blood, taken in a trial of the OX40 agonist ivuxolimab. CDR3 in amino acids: CSASTNEQFF. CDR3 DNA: TGCAGTGCTAGTACCAATGAGCAGTTCTTC.